The table lists the clone carrying this T cell receptor beta chain with a count of one. Its antigen is as yet unknown. This sample was taken from a study of T cell responses to AZD1222 COVID-19 vaccine. CDR1 is MNHNS, CDR2 SASEGT, per germline. The CDR3 runs 14 residues. With 2 bases removed from V and 4 bases from J, the gap between germline ends came to 10 bases. Profiled with immunoSEQ multiplex PCR; TCRdb holds only in-frame clones, not every one. The sample lists about 130,000 clones, around 90% occurring once. Notes on the study in general: Unmutated variant regions reportedly attract nearly half of all spike-specific TCRs. Dominant CD4 TCR responses targeted spike regions 160-218 and 743-854.

The TCR comes from an adult in good health. Sequencing used peripheral blood, obtained on day 0 of AZD1222 vaccination. The genes are TRBV6-1 and TRBJ2-3, with D unresolved. Here the CDR3 reads CASSERKWSDTQYF. For the CDR3, the DNA is TGTGCCAGCAGTGAACGCAAGTGGTCAGATACGCAGTATTTT.